This T cell receptor beta chain was captured in a study of blood T cell repertoires in COVID-19. The overall study: Donors in the United States, Italy and Spain gave samples during acute or convalescent COVID-19. In each case, the material was cDNA or gDNA derived from T cells, B-cell-depleted T cells, or PBMCs.

TCRdb's table, derived via immunoSEQ multiplex PCR, lists solely in-frame clones and lacks some. The profile shows tens of thousands of clones, 88% of them singletons. CDR3 length equals 22 residues. CDR1 KGHDR and CDR2 SFDVKD come from the germline V gene. The J segment lost 0 bases and the V segment lost 2 bases, leaving 18 bases of the junction unmatched. Sequencing input: peripheral blood. The chain is built from TRBV24-1 and TRBJ2-2; 9 bases are a match to TRBD2. This TCR was recovered from a woman older than 75 with active COVID-19. The CDR3 loop reads CATSDSRLAGPAGSANTGELFF. Written as DNA, the CDR3 is TGTGCCACCAGTGATTCGAGGCTAGCGGGACCGGCCGGTTCGGCGAACACCGGGGAGCTGTTTTTT.